The sequence of this T cell receptor beta chain was determined in a study of T cells expressing NK-cell markers. Findings and caveats of the study: Leadership of the CD3+CD56-NKG2C+ fraction also belonged to these clonotypes in several donors.

As to this clonotype: Its antigen is as yet unknown.

TCRdb reprocessed the 5' RACE reads; each CDR3 protein has one entry and no DNA is given. This table holds roughly 390,000 distinct CDR3 sequences. This CDR3 is built from 15 residues. In germline, CDR1 is MNHEY, CDR2 SMNVEV (reference sequence). The specimen sequenced was blood T cells: a sorted CD56 or NKG2C T cell subset, CD4+ or CD8+ T cells, or bulk PBMC T cells (not recorded which). This chain links TRBV27 with TRBJ2-7. The receptor was derived from a man aged 18 to 70 in good health. This chain's CDR3 is CASSSPQRSSYEQYF.